This T cell receptor (beta chain) was captured in a study of shared clonotypes between healthy human individuals. Investigators spread the genomic DNA of each subset evenly over several immunoSEQ plates. TCRdb's copy holds only in-frame clones and misses some; the assay was immunoSEQ multiplex PCR. This table holds approximately 1.9 million clones, 93% found once. Germline CDR1 SGHNT, CDR2 YYREEE (reference sequence). This CDR3 is built from 16 residues. The V gene end was trimmed by 2 bases and the J gene end by 4 bases; junction bases not matched to a gene: 6. Positively selected for CCR7, the CD45RO-negative cells used as naive CD8 cells excluded terminally differentiated effector memory CD45RA+ cells. Donors comprised healthy HIV-negative adults lacking recent acute infections or vaccinations.

The TCR was taken from a man younger than 30 in good health. Some clones in this sample may be carry-over from other donors' samples. The chain couples TRBV5-4 to TRBJ2-2; 9 bases line up with TRBD1. Sequences were obtained from naive CD8+ T cells from PBMCs. The CDR3 DNA is TGTGCCAGCAGCTTAGAGACAGGGGGTGGCACCGGGGAGCTGTTTTTT. It codes for CASSLETGGGTGELFF.